This record covers a single T cell receptor beta chain. Per the original data handling: Estimates of nucleated cell counts were drawn from the amplification of reference gene primers. Produced via immunoSEQ multiplex PCR; TCRdb's table is partial and in-frame only. The D gene and trimming were derived from the DNA, and the V and J assignments and clone size from that table. The data contain 250,000 or so clones, 86% of them singletons. The CDR3 is 14 amino acids. V was clipped by 5 bases and J by 8 bases, with 16 bases between them. CDR1 and CDR2 (germline): SGHAT, FQNNGV. The entry originates in a study of blood T cell repertoires in COVID-19. Across the whole study: Acute-phase and convalescent COVID-19 samples originated in the United States, Italy and Spain. From T cells, B-cell-depleted T cells, or PBMCs came the material, which was cDNA or gDNA.

The TCR sequence derives from a man aged 40-50 years with active or convalescent COVID-19. This rearrangement joins TRBV11-2 to TRBJ2-1, with a weak D call TRBD2 (5 bases). Sequencing used peripheral blood. CDR3 nucleotides: TGTGCCAGCAGCCAGAATAGAGGGTGGGATGAGCAGTTCTTC. The encoded protein is CASSQNRGWDEQFF.